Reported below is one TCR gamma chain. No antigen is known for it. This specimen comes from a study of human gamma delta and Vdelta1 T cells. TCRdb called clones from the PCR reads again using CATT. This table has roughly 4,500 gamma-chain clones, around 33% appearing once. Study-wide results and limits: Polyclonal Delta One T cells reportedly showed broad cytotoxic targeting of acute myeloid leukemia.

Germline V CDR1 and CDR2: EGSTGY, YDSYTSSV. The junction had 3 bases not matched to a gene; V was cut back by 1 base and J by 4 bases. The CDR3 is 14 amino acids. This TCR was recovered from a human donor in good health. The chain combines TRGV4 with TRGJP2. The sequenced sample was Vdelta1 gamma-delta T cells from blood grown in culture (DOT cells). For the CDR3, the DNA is TGTGCCACCTGGGATGGTAATAGTGATTGGATCAAGACGTTT. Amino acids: CATWDGNSDWIKTF.